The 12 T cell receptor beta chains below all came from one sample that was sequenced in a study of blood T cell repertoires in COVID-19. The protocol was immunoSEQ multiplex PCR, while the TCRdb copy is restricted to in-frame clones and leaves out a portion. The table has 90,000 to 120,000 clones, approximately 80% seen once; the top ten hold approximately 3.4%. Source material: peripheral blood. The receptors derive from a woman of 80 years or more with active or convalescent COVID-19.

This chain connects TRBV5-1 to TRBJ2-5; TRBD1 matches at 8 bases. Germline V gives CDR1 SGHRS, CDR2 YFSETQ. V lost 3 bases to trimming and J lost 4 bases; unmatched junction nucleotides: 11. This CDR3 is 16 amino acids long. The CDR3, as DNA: TGCGCCAGCAGCTCCTCGGACAGGGTGGAAGGAGAGACCCAGTACTTC. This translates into CASSSSDRVEGETQYF.

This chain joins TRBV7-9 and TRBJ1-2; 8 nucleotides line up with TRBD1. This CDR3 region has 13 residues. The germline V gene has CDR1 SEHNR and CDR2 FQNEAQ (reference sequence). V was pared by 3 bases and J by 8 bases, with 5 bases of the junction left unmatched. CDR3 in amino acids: CASSFGTGEGYTF. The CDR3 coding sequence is TGTGCCAGCAGCTTTGGGACAGGAGAAGGCTACACCTTC.

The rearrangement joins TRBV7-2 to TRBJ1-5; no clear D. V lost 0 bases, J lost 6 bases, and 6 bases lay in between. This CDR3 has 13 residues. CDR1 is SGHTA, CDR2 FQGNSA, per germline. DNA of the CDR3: TGTGCCAGCAGCTTAGCGGCGGGTCAGCCCCAGCATTTT. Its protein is CASSLAAGQPQHF.

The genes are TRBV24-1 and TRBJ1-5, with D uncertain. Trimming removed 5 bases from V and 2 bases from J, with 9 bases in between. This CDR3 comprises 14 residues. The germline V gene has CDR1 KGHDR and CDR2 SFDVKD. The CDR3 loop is CATSGGLGNQPQHF. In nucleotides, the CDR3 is TGTGCCACCAGTGGCGGGTTGGGCAATCAGCCCCAGCATTTT.

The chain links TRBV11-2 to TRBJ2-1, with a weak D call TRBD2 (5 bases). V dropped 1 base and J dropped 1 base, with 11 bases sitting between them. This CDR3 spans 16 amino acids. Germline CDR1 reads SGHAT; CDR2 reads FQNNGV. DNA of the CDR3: TGTGCCAGCAGCTTAGGCCCACGGGGATCCTACAATGAGCAGTTCTTC. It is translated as CASSLGPRGSYNEQFF.

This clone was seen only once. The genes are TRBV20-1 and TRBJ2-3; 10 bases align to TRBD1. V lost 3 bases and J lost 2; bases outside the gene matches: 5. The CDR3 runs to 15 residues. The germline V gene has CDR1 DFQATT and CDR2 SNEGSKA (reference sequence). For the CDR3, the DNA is TGCAGTGCTAGTTGGGACAGGGGCCTCACAGATACGCAGTATTTT. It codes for CSASWDRGLTDTQYF.

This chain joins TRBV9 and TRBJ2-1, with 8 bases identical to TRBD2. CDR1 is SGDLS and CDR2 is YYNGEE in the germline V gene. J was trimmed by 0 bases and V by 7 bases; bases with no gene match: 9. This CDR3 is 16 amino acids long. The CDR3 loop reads CASGRGGSSSYNEQFF. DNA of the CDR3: TGTGCCAGCGGCCGGGGGGGTTCGAGCTCCTACAATGAGCAGTTCTTC. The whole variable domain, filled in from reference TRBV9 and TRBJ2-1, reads DSGVTQTPKHLITATGQRVTLRCSPRSGDLSVYWYQQSLDQGLQFLIQYYNGEERAKGNILERFSAQQFPDLHSELNLSSLELGDSALYFCASGRGGSSSYNEQFFGPGTRLTVL.

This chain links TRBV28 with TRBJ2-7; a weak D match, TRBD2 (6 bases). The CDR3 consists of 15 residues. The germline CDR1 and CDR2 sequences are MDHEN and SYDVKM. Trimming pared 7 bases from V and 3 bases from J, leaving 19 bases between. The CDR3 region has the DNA TGTGCCAGCAATAGCGCAGGGCGGGGTAACTACGAGCAGTACTTC. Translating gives CASNSAGRGNYEQYF.

CDR3 DNA sequence: TGTGCCAGAAGCTACCCCCAGTGTTTAGCGGGAGGGAACACCGGGGAGCTGTTTTTT. Its protein is CARSYPQCLAGGNTGELFF. The chain carries TRBV5-3 and TRBJ2-2; 10 bases map to TRBD2. TRBV5-3 is annotated as an ORF whose role is uncertain. CDR3 length: 19 amino acids. The junction had 12 bases not matched to a gene; V was cut back by 3 bases and J by 1 base.

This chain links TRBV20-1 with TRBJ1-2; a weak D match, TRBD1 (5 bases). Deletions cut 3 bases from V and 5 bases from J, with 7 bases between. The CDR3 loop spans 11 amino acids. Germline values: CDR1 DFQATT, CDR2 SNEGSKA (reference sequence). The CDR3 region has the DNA TGCAGTGCTAGGACAGCTTATGGCTACACCTTC. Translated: CSARTAYGYTF.

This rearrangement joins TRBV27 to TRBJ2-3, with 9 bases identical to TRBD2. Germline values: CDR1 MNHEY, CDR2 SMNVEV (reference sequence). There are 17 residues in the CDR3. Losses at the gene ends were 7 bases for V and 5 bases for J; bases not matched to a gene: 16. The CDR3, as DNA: TGTGCCAGCAAGGGGGACTTAGGGACTAGCCAGCAAGATACGCAGTATTTT. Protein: CASKGDLGTSQQDTQYF.

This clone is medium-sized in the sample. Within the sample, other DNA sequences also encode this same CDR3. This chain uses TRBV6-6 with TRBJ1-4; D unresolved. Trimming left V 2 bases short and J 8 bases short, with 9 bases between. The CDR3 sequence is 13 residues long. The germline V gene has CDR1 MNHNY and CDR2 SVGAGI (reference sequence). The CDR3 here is CASSYGPEEKLFF. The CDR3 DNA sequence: TGTGCCAGCAGTTACGGGCCCGAGGAAAAACTGTTTTTT.